This T cell receptor (beta chain) was sequenced for a study of T cells after yellow fever vaccination. General study points: FACS-sorted repertoires could contain abundant clonotypes contaminating from the bulk population.

This clonotype was seen a handful of times. No antigen is known for it. TCR cDNA was made by 5'RACE template switching, adding a universal primer site and UMIs. Each CDR3 protein gets one entry after TCRdb re-called the 5' RACE reads with MiXCR. The data contain some 150,000 distinct CDR3 sequences, over 7% of them singletons. The source was CD8+ T cells sorted from PBMCs, collected 45 days after the yellow fever booster vaccination. The source is a man aged 18 to 30 who received the YFV17D yellow fever vaccine.

The CDR3: CASRPSLETSADTQYF. In DNA, the CDR3 is TGTGCCAGCAGACCGAGCCTTGAGACTAGTGCAGATACGCAGTATTTT. J is TRBJ2-3 and V is TRBV12-3 or TRBV12-4, with TRBD2 as a possible D gene (6 bases). This CDR3 has 16 amino acids. V lost 6 bases, J lost 4 bases, and 20 bases lay in between.